The 18 T cell receptor beta chains below all came from one sample that was sequenced in a study of PD-1 blockade in mismatch repair-deficient tumors. Clones were sequenced by immunoSEQ multiplex PCR, and TCRdb holds only the in-frame ones, with some missing. This sample has fewer than 45,000 clones; approximately 81% occur once, and the top ten carry approximately 3.9%. This specimen consisted of peripheral blood, obtained about 76 weeks after starting pembrolizumab. The receptors shown here come from an adult with mismatch repair-deficient cancer.

The CDR3 nucleotides read TGTGCCAGCACCCGGGGGGACTATGGCTACACCTTC. Translating gives CASTRGDYGYTF. J is TRBJ1-2 and V is TRBV21-1. TRBV21-1 is deemed a pseudogene. This CDR3 has 12 residues.

The chain joins TRBV7-2 to TRBJ2-1, with 11 bases identical to TRBD1. The CDR3 contains 17 residues. J lost 2 bases, V lost 1 base, and 4 bases had no gene match. The V gene's germline CDR1 is SGHTA and CDR2 FQGNSA. For the CDR3, the DNA is TGTGCCAGCAGCTTAGGGACAGGGGGCGAGGCCTACAATGAGCAGTTCTTC. Its protein product is CASSLGTGGEAYNEQFF.

This clone was seen once. V and J are TRBV5-1 and TRBJ2-3, with a weak D call TRBD2 (7 bases). The germline CDR1 and CDR2 sequences are SGHRS and YFSETQ. V lost 4 bases and J lost 2, with 14 bases in between. The length of the CDR3 is 15 residues. CDR3: CASSPRGQITDTQYF. The CDR3 bases are TGCGCCAGCAGCCCGCGGGGGCAGATCACAGATACGCAGTATTTT.

Points on this clone: A junction boundary mismatches the germline segment, possibly from a read error. V usage is TRBV7-7 and J usage is TRBJ2-3; 16 positions match TRBD2. This CDR3 contains 17 residues. The germline gives CDR1 SSHAT, CDR2 FNYEAQ (reference sequence). Here the CDR3 DNA reads TGTGCTAGCAGCTTAGGGACTAGCGGGGGGGATGGGGATACGCAGTATTTT. Its protein is CASSLGTSGGDGDTQYF.

V usage is TRBV5-6 and J usage is TRBJ1-5; possibly TRBD1 for D (6 bases). Germline CDR1 is SGHDT and CDR2 is YYEEEE. Trimming stripped 6 bases from V and 4 bases from J, with 14 bases between. This CDR3 has 14 amino acids. CDR3 bases: TGTGCCAGCACAATAGGGGGGTATAATCAGCCCCAGCATTTT. It is translated as CASTIGGYNQPQHF.

This rearrangement joins TRBV19 to TRBJ1-1; D call uncertain. The V end was cut by 3 bases, the J end by 2 bases, with 10 bases between. The CDR3 runs 14 residues. Germline V gene sequence: CDR1 LNHDA, CDR2 SQIVND (reference sequence). The CDR3 spells CASSIGPYNTEAFF. The CDR3 coding sequence is TGTGCCAGTAGTATCGGACCTTATAACACTGAAGCTTTCTTT.

This sequence joins TRBV7-8 and TRBJ2-2; 12 bases align to TRBD1. Germline CDR1 SGHVS, CDR2 FQNEAQ. This CDR3 has 16 amino acids. V dropped 3 bases and J dropped 7; count of bases not matched to a gene: 6. CDR3 sequence reads: CASSFSGQGAGGELFF. CDR3 DNA sequence: TGTGCCAGCAGCTTTTCGGGACAGGGGGCTGGCGGGGAGCTGTTTTTT.

The chain uses TRBV4-3 and TRBJ2-7, with D perhaps assigned TRBD1 or TRBD2 (5 bases each). Germline V gene lookup returns CDR1 LGHNA and CDR2 YSLEER. Trimming removed 1 base at V and 0 bases at J, with 10 bases between. The CDR3 is 15 amino acids. In DNA, the CDR3 is TGCGCCAGCAGCCAAGTACCAGGGAGCTCCTACGAGCAGTACTTC. Translated: CASSQVPGSSYEQYF.

Here the CDR3 reads CSVEVAGGDTQYF. In nucleotides, the CDR3 is TGCAGCGTTGAAGTGGCTGGTGGAGATACGCAGTATTTT. The V gene is TRBV29-1, the J gene TRBJ2-3; D not certain. Germline CDR1 is SQVTM and CDR2 is ANQGSEA. V was pared by 1 base and J by 5 bases, with 10 bases between. CDR3 length equals 13 residues.

The chain links TRBV6-6 to TRBJ2-1; D may be TRBD2 (5 bases). The CDR3 totals 15 residues. V was cut by 4 bases and J by 0 bases, with 10 bases left in between. Germline assignment: CDR1 MNHNY and CDR2 SVGAGI (reference sequence). The CDR3 DNA reads as TGTGCCAGCAGTTCGGACTCTAGCTCCTACAATGAGCAGTTCTTC. Residues: CASSSDSSSYNEQFF.

The chain links TRBV10-3 to TRBJ1-2; maybe TRBD1 (5 bases). The germline V and J ends were trimmed by 11 bases and 1 base, with 17 bases remaining between them. The CDR3 length is 14 residues. The V gene's germline CDR1 is ENHRY and CDR2 SYGVKD. The CDR3 loop is CASKSDTLNYGYTF. CDR3 nucleotide sequence: TGTGCCTCTAAGTCGGACACTCTTAACTATGGCTACACCTTC.

V usage is TRBV4-2 and J usage is TRBJ2-7; D gene ambiguous. V lost 3 bases and J lost 0, with 9 bases in between. The CDR3 runs to 14 residues. CDR1 LGHNA and CDR2 YNFKEQ come from the germline V gene. The CDR3 region has the DNA TGTGCCAGCAGCCAGCGGTGGAGCTCCTACGAGCAGTACTTC. This encodes CASSQRWSSYEQYF.

The rearrangement joins TRBV13 to TRBJ2-1; D is unresolved. CDR1 is PRHDT and CDR2 is FYEKMQ in the germline V gene (reference sequence). The CDR3 runs 13 residues. The germline V and J ends were trimmed by 5 bases and 7 bases, with 12 bases remaining between them. The CDR3 loop is CASSQRLGNEQFF. DNA for the CDR3: TGTGCCAGCAGCCAGAGATTGGGTAATGAGCAGTTCTTC. Full variable domain (outside the CDR3, taken from reference TRBV13 and TRBJ2-1): AAGVIQSPRHLIKEKRETATLKCYPIPRHDTVYWYQQGPGQDPQFLISFYEKMQSDKGSIPDRFSAQQFSDYHSELNMSSLELGDSALYFCASSQRLGNEQFFGPGTRLTVL.

The CDR3 coding sequence is TGTGCCAGCCGTGCTTTGTTAGGGACTAGCGGGTTCTACGAGCAGTACTTC. Translated: CASRALLGTSGFYEQYF. The chain uses TRBV28 and TRBJ2-7, with TRBD2 matching 12 bases. V dropped 8 bases and J dropped 3; count of bases not matched to a gene: 14. The CDR3 sequence is 17 residues long. Germline assignment: CDR1 MDHEN and CDR2 SYDVKM.

The chain uses TRBV15 and TRBJ2-1, with unresolved D. Germline CDR1 and CDR2: LNHNV and YYDKDF (reference sequence). The CDR3 runs to 13 residues. Trimming pared 3 bases from V and 7 bases from J, leaving 10 bases between. The CDR3 is CATSSEIGNEQFF. CDR3 coding DNA: TGTGCCACCAGCAGCGAGATAGGAAATGAGCAGTTCTTC.

This chain uses TRBV20-1 with TRBJ2-3; unclear D gene. The CDR3 is 10 amino acids. Germline CDR1 DFQATT, CDR2 SNEGSKA (reference sequence). The V end lost 3 bases, the J end lost 8 bases, and 6 bases lay between the germline ends. The CDR3 bases are TGCAGTGCTAGTTTTGGTACGCAGTATTTT. This codes for CSASFGTQYF.

The genes are TRBV9 and TRBJ2-3; no clear D gene. The germline V gene encodes CDR1 SGDLS and CDR2 YYNGEE. V was clipped by 2 bases and J by 2 bases, with 9 bases between them. The CDR3 consists of 14 residues. This chain's CDR3 is CASSVDTFTDTQYF. The CDR3 DNA follows: TGTGCCAGCAGCGTCGATACTTTCACAGATACGCAGTATTTT.

The chain uses TRBV29-1 and TRBJ2-5; perhaps D is TRBD1 or TRBD2 (7 bases each). V lost 8 bases to trimming and J lost 5 bases, with 18 bases between them. The length of the CDR3 is 13 residues. The germline gives CDR1 SQVTM, CDR2 ANQGSEA. CDR3 DNA sequence: TGCAGCTTATGGGAGGGGGCAATGGAGACCCAGTACTTC. Translating it yields CSLWEGAMETQYF. Combining the CDR3 with reference TRBV29-1 and TRBJ2-5 gives the whole variable domain SAVISQKPSRDICQRGTSLTIQCQVDSQVTMMFWYRQQPGQSLTLIATANQGSEATYESGFVIDKFPISRPNLTFSTLTVSNMSPEDSSIYLCSLWEGAMETQYFGPGTRLLVL.